This T cell receptor (beta chain) originates from a study of T cell responses to AZD1222 COVID-19 vaccine. The CDR3 is made up of 14 amino acids. Germline lookup yields CDR1 SGDLS and CDR2 YYNGEE. The V and J ends lost 3 bases and 8 bases, in that order; junction bases with no gene match: 4. Sequenced by immunoSEQ multiplex PCR; TCRdb stores in-frame clones only, minus some. The table shows about 160,000 clones, with 94% occurring only once. The chain couples TRBV9 to TRBJ1-6; TRBD1 agrees at 8 bases. The sequencing used peripheral blood, collected on day 0 of AZD1222 vaccination. This TCR was sampled from an adult in good health. The CDR3: CASSEGQDYSPLHF. In DNA form, the CDR3 reads TGTGCCAGCAGCGAGGGACAGGACTATTCACCCCTCCACTTT.